Listed here are 14 T cell receptor beta chains from one sample, sequenced in a study of blood T cell repertoires in COVID-19. TCRdb's table, derived via immunoSEQ multiplex PCR, lists solely in-frame clones and lacks some. The sample has roughly 170,000 clones, roughly four fifths seen once. The specimen sequenced was peripheral blood. These receptors were taken from a human donor in a cohort sampled during active COVID-19.

This sequence joins TRBV7-9 and TRBJ2-7, with 11 bases fitting TRBD2. Looked up from germline, CDR1 is SEHNR and CDR2 is FQNEAQ (reference sequence). The CDR3 has 15 amino acids. Trimming cost V 3 bases and J 2 bases; bases outside gene matches: 3. This chain's CDR3 is CASSLTSGVTYEQYF. In DNA, the CDR3 is TGTGCCAGCAGCTTGACTAGCGGGGTGACCTACGAGCAGTACTTC.

In its sample, this clone was seen a few times. The rearrangement uses TRBV6-2 or TRBV6-3 and TRBJ1-2, with D maybe TRBD1 (6 bases). Germline lookup yields CDR1 MNHEY and CDR2 SVGEGT. V was cut by 6 bases and J by 6 bases, with 14 bases left in between. The CDR3 has 13 amino acids. The CDR3 DNA is TGTGCCAGCAGCTTAACAGGGATTGATGGCTACACCTTC. This translates into CASSLTGIDGYTF.

This rearrangement joins TRBV2 to TRBJ2-3; tentative D call: TRBD1 (6 bases). The CDR3 is made up of 15 amino acids. Germline values: CDR1 SNHLY, CDR2 FYNNEI. The V end lost 4 bases, the J end lost 0 bases, and 11 bases lay between the germline ends. Here the CDR3 reads CASSGGRVSTDTQYF. CDR3 sequence (DNA): TGTGCCAGCAGTGGGGGGCGGGTTAGCACAGATACGCAGTATTTT.

The chain joins TRBV18 to TRBJ1-1, with TRBD1 matching over 7 bases. Trimming removed 1 base from V and 4 bases from J; junction bases left unmatched: 9. Per the germline V gene, CDR1 is KGHSH and CDR2 is LQKENI. The CDR3 spans 16 residues. CDR3 DNA sequence: TGTGCCAGCTCACCACAGAAAACAGGGGCGGGCACTGAAGCTTTCTTT. It codes for CASSPQKTGAGTEAFF.

Note on this clone: A read error may produce the germline difference seen at one junction end. The V and J genes are TRBV2 and TRBJ2-7; 10 nucleotides match TRBD1. This CDR3 comprises 13 residues. Germline V gives CDR1 SNHLY, CDR2 FYNNEI. The CDR3 DNA sequence: TGTGCCAGCAGTGGACAGGGGGCCTCTCGGGGCTTTTTT. Translating gives CASSGQGASRGFF.

This chain uses TRBV30 with TRBJ2-7; 8 bases agree with TRBD1. There are 19 residues in the CDR3. The germline V gene encodes CDR1 GTSNPN and CDR2 SVGIG (reference sequence). V lost 0 bases to trimming and J lost 3 bases; unmatched junction nucleotides: 19. The DNA for the CDR3 is TGTGCCTGGAGTGTAAGGTGGCAGGGGGCGACTGGGTTGAGCTACGAGCAGTACTTC. Amino acids: CAWSVRWQGATGLSYEQYF.

The chain joins TRBV3-1 (or the pseudogene TRBV3-2) to TRBJ1-2, with TRBD1 matching over 8 bases. Trimming took 0 bases from V and 3 from J; bases not matched to a gene: 6. Germline V gives CDR1 LGHDT, CDR2 YNNKEL (reference sequence). The CDR3 has 16 residues. The CDR3 DNA reads as TGTGCCAGCAGCCAAGAAGGAGACAGGGGCGACTATGGCTACACCTTC. This gives the protein CASSQEGDRGDYGYTF.

The V gene is TRBV10-3, the J gene TRBJ2-7, with 7 bases fitting TRBD2. The CDR3 loop spans 17 amino acids. Losses at the gene ends were 4 bases for V and 7 bases for J; bases not matched to a gene: 19. Germline CDR1 reads ENHRY; CDR2 reads SYGVKD. CDR3 sequence: CAISAAKRAGVVEEQYF. The DNA for the CDR3 is TGTGCCATCAGTGCTGCAAAGCGGGCGGGGGTGGTAGAGGAGCAGTACTTC.

The V gene is TRBV6-5, the J gene TRBJ2-1; TRBD1 matches at 8 bases. The CDR3 totals 13 residues. Trimming at V came to 6 bases and at J to 14 bases, leaving 12 bases not matched to a gene. Germline CDR1 MNHEY, CDR2 SVGAGI. Written as DNA, the CDR3 is TGTGCCAGCAGCCCGAACAAGGACAGGGTTAAGTTCTTC. The encoded protein is CASSPNKDRVKFF.

This chain uses TRBV3-1 (or the pseudogene TRBV3-2) with TRBJ2-5, with D unresolved. CDR1 and CDR2 (germline): LGHDT, YNNKEL (reference sequence). The ends were cut back, 0 bases at V and 5 bases at J, with 10 bases in the middle. The CDR3 is 14 residues long. The CDR3 region has the DNA TGTGCCAGCAGCCAAGAAGAGGCAGTTGAGACCCAGTACTTC. Protein sequence: CASSQEEAVETQYF.

The chain recombines TRBV19 with TRBJ1-2, with TRBD1 as a possible D gene (6 bases). The CDR3 runs to 14 residues. V lost 5 bases, J lost 5 bases, and 15 bases lay in between. CDR1 and CDR2 from the germline V gene are LNHDA and SQIVND (reference sequence). CDR3 nucleotide sequence: TGTGCCAGTAGTGTAACCAAAACAGGGTATGGCTACACCTTC. Protein product: CASSVTKTGYGYTF.

This chain uses TRBV19 with TRBJ2-2; the D gene is possibly TRBD1 (6 bases). The ends were cut back, 6 bases at V and 0 bases at J, with 14 bases in the middle. From germline, CDR1 is LNHDA and CDR2 SQIVND (reference sequence). The CDR3 loop spans 16 amino acids. The CDR3 here is CASRPRTDPNTGELFF. The CDR3 DNA follows: TGTGCCAGTAGGCCCCGGACAGACCCGAACACCGGGGAGCTGTTTTTT.

The chain has TRBV5-1 and TRBJ2-6; D remains ambiguous. The germline V and J ends were trimmed by 0 bases and 0 bases, with 7 bases remaining between them. Germline CDR1 reads SGHRS; CDR2 reads YFSETQ. CDR3 length: 16 amino acids. In DNA, the CDR3 is TGCGCCAGCAGCTTGGGTAGCAGCTCTGGGGCCAACGTCCTGACTTTC. This translates into CASSLGSSSGANVLTF.

This clone appeared a single time. The chain combines TRBV19 with TRBJ2-1; TRBD2 aligns across 7 bases. CDR3 size: 16 residues. V dropped 1 base and J dropped 4; count of bases not matched to a gene: 7. The germline V gene has CDR1 LNHDA and CDR2 SQIVND (reference sequence). CDR3 in amino acids: CASSIGGGGNYNEQFF. The CDR3 coding sequence is TGTGCCAGTAGTATAGGAGGCGGGGGAAATTACAATGAGCAGTTCTTC.